This T cell receptor (beta chain) stems from a study of blood T cells in healthy people across ages. Regarding the study as a whole: Diversity of TCR beta correlated strongly with naive T cell percentage.

The CDR3 runs to 17 residues. With 5 bases removed from V and 2 bases from J, the gap between germline ends came to 21 bases. Germline assignment: CDR1 SGHAT and CDR2 FQDESV (reference sequence). Alongside a J-beta primer mix, a sample-barcoded 5' primer served in a second PCR lasting about 7 to 12 cycles. Every cDNA was tagged by a template-switch adaptor with 12 random nucleotides. TCRdb reprocessed the 5' RACE reads with MiXCR, giving one entry per CDR3 protein. The data contain 780,000 or so distinct CDR3 sequences, 56% of them seen just once; the ten biggest clones take up 25% to 30%. Notes on this clonotype: Antigen: not known.

Donors each provided ten milliliters of peripheral blood. The source of this sequence is a man aged 40-49 years in good health. The chain combines TRBV11-1 with TRBJ2-5; possible D gene TRBD1, 5 bases. Specimen: blood. CDR3 bases: TGTGCCAGCAGCCTAGAGACAGTCACGTATTATCAAGAGACCCAGTACTTC. It translates to CASSLETVTYYQETQYF.